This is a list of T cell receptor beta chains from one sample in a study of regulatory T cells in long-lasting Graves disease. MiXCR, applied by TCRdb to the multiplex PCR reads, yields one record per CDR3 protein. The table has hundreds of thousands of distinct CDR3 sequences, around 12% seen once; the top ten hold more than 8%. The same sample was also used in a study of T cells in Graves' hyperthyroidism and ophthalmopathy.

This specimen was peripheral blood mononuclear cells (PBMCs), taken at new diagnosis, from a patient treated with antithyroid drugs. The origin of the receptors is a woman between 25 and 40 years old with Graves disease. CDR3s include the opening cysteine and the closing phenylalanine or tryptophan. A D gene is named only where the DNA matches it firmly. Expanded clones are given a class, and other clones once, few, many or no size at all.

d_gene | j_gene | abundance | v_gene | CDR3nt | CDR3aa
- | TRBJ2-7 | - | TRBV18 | TGTGCCAGCTCACCCACACTAGCACCCGAGCAGTACTTC | CASSPTLAPEQYF
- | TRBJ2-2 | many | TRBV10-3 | TGTGCCATCAGTGAGAGGGAGACCGGGGAGCTGTTTTTT | CAISERETGELFF
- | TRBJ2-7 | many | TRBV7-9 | TGTGCCAGCAGCTTGCAGAACTCCTACGAGCAGTACTTC | CASSLQNSYEQYF
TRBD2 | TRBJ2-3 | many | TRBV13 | TGTGCCAGCAGCCAAGGTGGATTAGCGGGAGCAGATACGCAGTATTTT | CASSQGGLAGADTQYF
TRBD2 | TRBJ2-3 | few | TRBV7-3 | TGTGCCAGCAGCTTTGCCGGGACTAGCGGCAGCCATACGCAGTATTTT | CASSFAGTSGSHTQYF
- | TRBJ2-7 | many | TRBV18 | TGTGCCAGCTCACCACCCTCTGGGCCCTACGAGCAGTACTTC | CASSPPSGPYEQYF
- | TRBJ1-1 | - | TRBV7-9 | TGTGCCAGCAGCCTAGCTAAGGGACTCGGAACGAACACTGAAGCTTTCTTT | CASSLAKGLGTNTEAFF
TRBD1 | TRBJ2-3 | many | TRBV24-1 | TGTGCCACCAGTGCCTGGGGGACAGGGAAGGATACGCAGTATTTT | CATSAWGTGKDTQYF
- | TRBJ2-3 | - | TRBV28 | TGTGCCAGCAGTTCACCCGAGGTGCAGCTGGGCACAGATACGCAGTATTTT | CASSSPEVQLGTDTQYF
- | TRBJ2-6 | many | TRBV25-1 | TGTGCCAGCAGTAGGTTCTCTGGGGCCAACGTCCTGACTTTC | CASSRFSGANVLTF
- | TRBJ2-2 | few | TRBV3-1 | TGTGCCAGCAGCCAAGATTTTTTTGCCAGCACCGGGGAGCTGTTTTTT | CASSQDFFASTGELFF
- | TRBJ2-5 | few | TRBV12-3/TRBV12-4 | TGTGCCAGCACCAAGGAGATTGAGGAGACCCAGTACTTC | CASTKEIEETQYF
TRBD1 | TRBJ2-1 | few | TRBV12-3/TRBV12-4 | TGTGCCAGCAGTTTTGAGACAGGGGGTGAGCAGTTCTTC | CASSFETGGEQFF
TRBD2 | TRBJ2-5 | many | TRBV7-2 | TGTGCCAGCAGCTTAGGGACTAGCGTCCAAGAGACCCAGTACTTC | CASSLGTSVQETQYF
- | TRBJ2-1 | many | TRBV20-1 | TGCAGTGCTAGAGTGCGGGACACCTACAATGAGCAGTTCTTC | CSARVRDTYNEQFF
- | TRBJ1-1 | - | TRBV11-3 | TGTGCCAGCAGCCGCAGGACCGTGAACACTGAAGCTTTCTTT | CASSRRTVNTEAFF
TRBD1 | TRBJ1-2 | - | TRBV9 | TGTGCCAGCAGCGGCTTCAGGGGGCCTAATGGCTACACCTTC | CASSGFRGPNGYTF
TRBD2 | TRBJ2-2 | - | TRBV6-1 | TGTGCCAGCAAGCGACTAGCGGGATTAGAGCCCGGGGAGCTGTTTTTT | CASKRLAGLEPGELFF
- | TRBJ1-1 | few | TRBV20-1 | TGCAGTGCTAGGGACAGATTATTGAACACTGAAGCTTTCTTT | CSARDRLLNTEAFF
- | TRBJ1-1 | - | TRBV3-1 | TGTGCCAGCAGCCAAACCGACAGCGAAGCTTTCTTT | CASSQTDSEAFF
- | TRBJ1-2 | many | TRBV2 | TGTGCCCAGGGTAGACATGGCTACACCTTC | CAQGRHGYTF
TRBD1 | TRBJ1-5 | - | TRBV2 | TGTGCCAGCAGGGGGACAGGCAAGTTGCCCCAGCATTTT | CASRGTGKLPQHF
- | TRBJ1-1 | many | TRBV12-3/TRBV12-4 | TGTGCCAGCAGTTTTAGGACGGAGAACACTGAAGCTTTCTTT | CASSFRTENTEAFF
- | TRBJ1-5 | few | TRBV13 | TGTGCCAGCAGCTTAGCAGGGGAGAATCAGCCCCAGCATTTT | CASSLAGENQPQHF
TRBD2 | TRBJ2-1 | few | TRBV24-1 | TGTGCCACCAGTGATGAACGAGATGGACTAGCGACTTTCTATGAGCAGTTCTTC | CATSDERDGLATFYEQFF
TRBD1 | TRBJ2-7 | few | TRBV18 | TGTGCCAGCTCACCACCGGGACAGGGGGCGCGGGAGCAGTACTTC | CASSPPGQGAREQYF
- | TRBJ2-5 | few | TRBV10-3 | TGTGCCATCAGTGGGGGGGTCGAAGAGACCCAGTACTTC | CAISGGVEETQYF
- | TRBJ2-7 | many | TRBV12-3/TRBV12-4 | TGTGCCAGCAGTTACCAACCAGGACTCTCCTACGAGCAGTACTTC | CASSYQPGLSYEQYF
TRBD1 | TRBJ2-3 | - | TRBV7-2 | TGTGCCAGCAGCTCTCGGACAGGGTCGCCAGATACGCAGTATTTT | CASSSRTGSPDTQYF
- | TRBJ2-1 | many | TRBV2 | TGTGCCAGTAAGGGGGGCAGTGAGCAGTTCTTC | CASKGGSEQFF
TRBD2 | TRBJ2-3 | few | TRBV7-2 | TGTGCCAGCAGCGGGGGGGAAACTAGCACAGATACGCAGTATTTT | CASSGGETSTDTQYF
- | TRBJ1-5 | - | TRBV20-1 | TGCAGTGCTAGTGCAGGAAACGATCAGCCCCAGCATTTT | CSASAGNDQPQHF
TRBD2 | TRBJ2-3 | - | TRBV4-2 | TGTGCCAGCAGCCAAGAAGTTGCAGCGGGGGGCACAGATACGCAGTATTTT | CASSQEVAAGGTDTQYF
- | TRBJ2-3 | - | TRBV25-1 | TGTGCCAGCACCCGAGGCGGTTACACAGATACGCAGTATTTT | CASTRGGYTDTQYF
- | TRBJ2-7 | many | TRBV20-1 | TGCAGTGCTAGTCTGGGAAAGTACCGACCTTACGAGCAGTACTTC | CSASLGKYRPYEQYF
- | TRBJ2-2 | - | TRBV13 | TGTGCCAGCAGTAACAGCACCGGGGAGCTGTTTTTT | CASSNSTGELFF
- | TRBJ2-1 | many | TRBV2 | TGTGCCACGTCCGGGACTCTCCATGAGCAGTTCTTC | CATSGTLHEQFF
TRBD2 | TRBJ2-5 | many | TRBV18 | TGTGCCAGCTCACCCCGAGCCGTCGGACTAGCGGGACGAGAGACCCAGTACTTC | CASSPRAVGLAGRETQYF
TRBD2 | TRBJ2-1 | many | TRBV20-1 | TGCAGTGCGAGTAAGCCGGGACTAGCGGGAGCTGGGGAGTTCTTC | CSASKPGLAGAGEFF
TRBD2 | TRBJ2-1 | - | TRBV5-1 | TGCGCCAGCAGGAGACTAGCGGGAGACCTCTACAATGAGCAGTTCTTC | CASRRLAGDLYNEQFF
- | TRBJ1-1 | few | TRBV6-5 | TGTGCCAGCAGTTCCCCTGCGAGGCATGAGAACACTGAAGCTTTCTTT | CASSSPARHENTEAFF
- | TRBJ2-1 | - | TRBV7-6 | TGTGCCAGCAGCTTAGCTGTGGGAGCGTACAATGAGCAGTTCTTC | CASSLAVGAYNEQFF
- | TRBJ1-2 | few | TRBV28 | TGTGCCAGCAGTTTGGCCGGGAATGGCTACACCTTC | CASSLAGNGYTF
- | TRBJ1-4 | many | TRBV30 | TGTGCCTGGAGTAGGGGCGCCTGGAACGAAAAACTGTTTTTT | CAWSRGAWNEKLFF
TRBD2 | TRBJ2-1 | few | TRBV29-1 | TGCAGCGTTGAAGGGGTAGCGGGAGCCCCGACCTACAATGAGCAGTTCTTC | CSVEGVAGAPTYNEQFF
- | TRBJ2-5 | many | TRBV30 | TGTGCCTGGAGTGTAAGAGAGACCCAGTACTTC | CAWSVRETQYF